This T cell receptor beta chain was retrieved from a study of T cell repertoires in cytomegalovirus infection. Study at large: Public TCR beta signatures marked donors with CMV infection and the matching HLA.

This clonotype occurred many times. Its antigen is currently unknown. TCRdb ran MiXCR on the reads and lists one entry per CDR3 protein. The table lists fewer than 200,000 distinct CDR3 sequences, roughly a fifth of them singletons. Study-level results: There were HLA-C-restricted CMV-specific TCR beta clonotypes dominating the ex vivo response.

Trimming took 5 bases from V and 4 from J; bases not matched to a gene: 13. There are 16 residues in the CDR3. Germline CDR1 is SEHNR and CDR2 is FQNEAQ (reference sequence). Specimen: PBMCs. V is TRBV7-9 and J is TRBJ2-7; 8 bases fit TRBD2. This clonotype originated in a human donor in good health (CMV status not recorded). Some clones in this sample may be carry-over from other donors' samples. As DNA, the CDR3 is TGTGCCAGCAGCCCCGAGAAGCGGGAGAGAACTTACGAGCAGTACTTC. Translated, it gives CASSPEKRERTYEQYF.